The rows below give T cell receptor beta chains drawn from one sample of a study of cytomegalovirus exposure and HLA in healthy donors. The repertoire was sequenced with immunoSEQ multiplex PCR; TCRdb's copy has only in-frame clones and lacks some. The table shows approximately 58,000 clones, with around nine tenths occurring only once. The sample was PBMCs. These receptors were collected from a woman between 25 and 40 years old in good health and CMV-seronegative. Each CDR3 is given with its conserved first and last residue. A D gene is named only where the DNA matches it firmly. The listing skips clone size in some rows; elsewhere it reads once, few, many or a size class.

d_call | j_call | clone_size | v_call | cdr3_nt | cdr3_aa
- | TRBJ2-5 | - | TRBV9 | TGTGCCAGCAGCGTTACTGGGGGGGCACAAGAGACCCAGTACTTC | CASSVTGGAQETQYF
- | TRBJ2-1 | - | TRBV10-3 | TGTGCCATCAGTCCCGACCGGTACAGGGGACTCTCCTACAATGAGCAGTTCTTC | CAISPDRYRGLSYNEQFF
- | TRBJ2-1 | - | TRBV10-3 | TGTGCCATCAGGGAGGACGGCCTTGACAAGCAGTTCTTC | CAIREDGLDKQFF
- | TRBJ2-3 | - | TRBV6-5 | TGTGCCAGCAGTCTGGCGGGTCATACGCAGTATTTT | CASSLAGHTQYF
- | TRBJ1-5 | - | TRBV7-9 | TGTGCCAGCAGCTTAAGCCGGAATCAGCCCCAGCATTTT | CASSLSRNQPQHF
- | TRBJ2-1 | - | TRBV27 | TGTGCCAGCAGCCTCTCGGGGATTCGCAATGAGCAGTTCTTC | CASSLSGIRNEQFF
- | TRBJ1-5 | - | TRBV6-1 | TGTGCCAGCAGTGAAGACGGTTGGTTTGGGGGGGAGAACAATCCCCAGCATTTT | CASSEDGWFGGENNPQHF
TRBD2 | TRBJ2-1 | - | TRBV19 | TGTGCCAGTAGTGTCACTAGCGGGGAGTTCTACAATGAGCAGTTCTTC | CASSVTSGEFYNEQFF
TRBD1 | TRBJ1-2 | - | TRBV5-1 | TGCGCCAGCAGCCGGACAGGGCAGAGCTATGGCTACACCTTC | CASSRTGQSYGYTF
- | TRBJ2-2 | few | TRBV30 | TGTGCCTGGAGGACTACCGGGGAGCTGTTTTTT | CAWRTTGELFF
TRBD1 | TRBJ1-1 | - | TRBV19 | TGTGCCAGTAGTACGCAGGGGGCGAGTAACACTGAAGCTTTCTTT | CASSTQGASNTEAFF
TRBD2 | TRBJ2-7 | - | TRBV19 | TGTGCCAGTAGTGGAGCGGGGGGGTCCTACGAGCAGTACTTC | CASSGAGGSYEQYF
TRBD2 | TRBJ2-3 | - | TRBV7-3 | TGTGCCAGCAGCGAGTCCAGCGGGAGGACAGATACGCAGTATTTT | CASSESSGRTDTQYF
- | TRBJ2-1 | - | TRBV7-3 | TGTGCCAGCAGCTTAAGCGCTAACTCCCCTGAGCAGTTCTTC | CASSLSANSPEQFF
TRBD2 | TRBJ2-1 | - | TRBV9 | TGTGCCAGCAGCGTAAGAGTTCACGCTAGCGGGTCTAATGAGCAGTTCTTC | CASSVRVHASGSNEQFF
- | TRBJ1-1 | - | TRBV27 | TGTGCCAGCGGCTACACAGCTAACACTGAAGCTTTCTTT | CASGYTANTEAFF
- | TRBJ2-1 | - | TRBV19 | TGTGCCAGTAGTATAGATCGAGGGTTGAGCTTAACCTACAATGAGCAGTTCTTC | CASSIDRGLSLTYNEQFF
TRBD1 | TRBJ1-5 | - | TRBV7-2 | TGTGCCAGCAGCTTAGCGACGGGACAGGGATATAGCAATCAGCCCCAGCATTTT | CASSLATGQGYSNQPQHF
TRBD2 | TRBJ2-3 | - | TRBV5-6 | TGTGCCAGCAGCCTTCGGACTAGCGGGAGAGGGGATACGCAGTATTTT | CASSLRTSGRGDTQYF
- | TRBJ2-7 | - | TRBV7-9 | TGTGCCAGCAGCTTAGCGGGCAGCACAAACGAGCAGTACTTC | CASSLAGSTNEQYF
- | TRBJ2-7 | - | TRBV30 | TGTGCCTGGAGTAAGGGGCAGGGATCCTACGAGCAGTACTTC | CAWSKGQGSYEQYF
TRBD1 | TRBJ1-2 | - | TRBV6-1 | TGTGCCAGCAGTGAAAGGGGCCAGGGGGGACCAGAAACCTTC | CASSERGQGGPETF
- | TRBJ2-7 | - | TRBV4-1 | TGCGCCAGCAGCCAAGATCACACAGGCATCACCTACGAGCAGTACTTC | CASSQDHTGITYEQYF
- | TRBJ1-4 | - | TRBV7-9 | TGTGCCAGCAGAAGACTCCCGGATAATGAAAAACTGTTTTTT | CASRRLPDNEKLFF
- | TRBJ2-1 | - | TRBV30 | TGTGCCTGGAGTGTAGGCTGGGCCTCCGTACCTCACAATGAGCAGTTCTTC | CAWSVGWASVPHNEQFF
TRBD1 | TRBJ1-2 | - | TRBV7-2 | TGTGCCAGCAGCCCCGACAGGGGAAGAGGCTACACCTTC | CASSPDRGRGYTF
- | TRBJ1-1 | - | TRBV9 | TGTGCCAGCAGCGGGCCGGGAAATGAAGCTTTCTTT | CASSGPGNEAFF
TRBD1 | TRBJ2-1 | - | TRBV11-1 | TGTGCCAGCAGCCAATCACAGGGGTCCCATGAGCAGTTCTTC | CASSQSQGSHEQFF
- | TRBJ2-7 | - | TRBV11-2 | TGTGCCAGCAGCTTAGGTGGGAGGGGGTACGAGCAGTACTTC | CASSLGGRGYEQYF
TRBD2 | TRBJ2-1 | - | TRBV13 | TGTGCCAGCAGCATGACTAGCGGGAGGGCACGCTATGAGCAGTTCTTC | CASSMTSGRARYEQFF
- | TRBJ2-1 | - | TRBV10-3 | TGTGCCATCAGTGAGGACAGGTCTGATGAGCAGTTCTTC | CAISEDRSDEQFF